These 20 T cell receptor beta chains came from one sample sequenced in a study of T cell responses to AZD1222 COVID-19 vaccine. Using immunoSEQ multiplex PCR, the repertoire was profiled, and TCRdb retains in-frame clones only, with some absent. Among fewer than 90,000 clones listed, about nine tenths were seen once. The source material was peripheral blood, sampled on day 0 of AZD1222 vaccination. The receptors derive from an adult in good health.

V and J are TRBV6-5 and TRBJ1-6, with D perhaps TRBD1 (6 bases). There are 12 residues in the CDR3. The ends were cut back, 6 bases at V and 10 bases at J, with 10 bases in the middle. Germline V gene data show CDR1 as MNHEY and CDR2 as SVGAGI. CDR3 nucleotides: TGTGCCAGCAGACAGGGACTATCACCCCTCCACTTT. Amino acid sequence: CASRQGLSPLHF.

The J gene is TRBJ1-5, the V gene TRBV19; TRBD1 agrees at 8 bases. The V and J ends lost 6 bases and 1 base, in that order; junction bases with no gene match: 5. Germline V lookup: CDR1 LNHDA, CDR2 SQIVND (reference sequence). The CDR3 has 15 residues. This CDR3 is CASRDREWSNQPQHF. The CDR3, as DNA: TGTGCCAGTAGGGACAGGGAGTGGAGCAATCAGCCCCAGCATTTT.

This clone showed up just once. The chain uses TRBV5-6 and TRBJ2-1; tentative D call: TRBD2 (6 bases). The germline CDR1 and CDR2 sequences are SGHDT and YYEEEE. V was clipped by 4 bases and J by 10 bases, with 15 bases between them. The CDR3 is made up of 13 amino acids. CDR3 coding DNA: TGTGCCAGCAGCAGGAGGGGCCCCCAAGAGCAGTTCTTC. Translated: CASSRRGPQEQFF.

The chain links TRBV5-1 to TRBJ1-1; no clear D gene. Germline V gene sequence: CDR1 SGHRS, CDR2 YFSETQ. This CDR3 region has 13 residues. Trimming left V 7 bases short and J 6 bases short, with 16 bases between. The CDR3 nucleotides are TGCGCCAGCGGAGATCGGGTTCGGTCTGAAGCTTTCTTT. Encoded protein: CASGDRVRSEAFF. The full variable domain, its missing parts supplied by reference TRBV5-1 and TRBJ1-1, is KAGVTQTPRYLIKTRGQQVTLSCSPISGHRSVSWYQQTPGQGLQFLFEYFSETQRNKGNFPGRFSGRQFSNSRSEMNVSTLELGDSALYLCASGDRVRSEAFFGQGTRLTVV.

This clone was picked up one time. CDR3 nucleotide sequence: TGTGCCAGCAGAACGCACAGGGGTTCTAACTATGGCTACACCTTC. Encoded protein: CASRTHRGSNYGYTF. The chain has TRBV28 and TRBJ1-2; TRBD1 matches at 7 bases. V shed 6 bases, J shed 0 bases, and the junction held 7 bases outside the gene matches. CDR1 and CDR2 (germline): MDHEN, SYDVKM. The CDR3 sequence is 15 residues long.

The chain has TRBV21-1 and TRBJ1-4; no check of the table's D call, TRBD1, against the DNA was made. TRBV21-1 counts as a pseudogene. This CDR3 contains 17 residues. The CDR3 sequence: CASSPPGQFATNEKLFF. CDR3 bases: TGTGCCAGCAGCCCCCCGGGACAGTTTGCAACTAATGAAAAACTGTTTTTT.

J is TRBJ2-2 and V is TRBV5-5; D unresolved. With 1 base removed from V and 4 bases from J, the gap between germline ends came to 5 bases. In germline, CDR1 is SGHKS, CDR2 YYEKEE (reference sequence). The CDR3 is 13 amino acids. The DNA for the CDR3 is TGTGCCAGCAGCTTGTGGGGCACCGGGGAGCTGTTTTTT. It translates to CASSLWGTGELFF.

The CDR3 bases are TGTGCCAGCAGCCTTGACGGGACAGGAGGATCAGATACGCAGTATTTT. It is translated as CASSLDGTGGSDTQYF. J is TRBJ2-3 and V is TRBV11-1, with 8 nucleotides matching TRBD1. The CDR3 is made up of 16 amino acids. From germline, CDR1 is SGHAT and CDR2 FQDESV (reference sequence). V shed 5 bases, J shed 4 bases, and the junction held 11 bases outside the gene matches.

The rearrangement links TRBV5-1 to TRBJ2-1; the match to TRBD1 covers 9 bases. The CDR3 runs to 15 residues. The germline V gene has CDR1 SGHRS and CDR2 YFSETQ. V was pared by 5 bases and J by 3 bases, with 6 bases of the junction left unmatched. The DNA of the CDR3 is TGCGCCAGCAGTTCCGGGACAGGGAACTACAATGAGCAGTTCTTC. Its translation is CASSSGTGNYNEQFF.

The chain uses TRBV7-2 and TRBJ1-2; D unclear. The CDR3 contains 13 residues. The V gene's germline CDR1 is SGHTA and CDR2 FQGNSA. V lost 1 base to trimming and J lost 2 bases, with 5 bases between them. DNA of the CDR3: TGTGCCAGCAGCTTAGATCCGAACTATGGCTACACCTTC. Its protein product is CASSLDPNYGYTF.

The chain joins TRBV5-1 to TRBJ2-5; 13 bases are shared with TRBD2. The CDR3 is made up of 15 amino acids. Trimming at V came to 7 bases and at J to 4 bases, leaving 7 bases not matched to a gene. Germline V gives CDR1 SGHRS, CDR2 YFSETQ. Written as DNA, the CDR3 is TGCGCCAGCGCCAGGACTAGCGGGAGTGGAGAGACCCAGTACTTC. Its protein is CASARTSGSGETQYF.

This clone was recorded only once. The chain links TRBV29-1 to TRBJ1-1; a possible D gene is TRBD1 (6 bases). In germline, CDR1 is SQVTM, CDR2 ANQGSEA. This CDR3 is built from 13 residues. V was trimmed by 6 bases and J by 3 bases, leaving 14 bases between them. CDR3 in DNA: TGCAGCGTCCGTAGGGGGTTGGACACTGAAGCTTTCTTT. This codes for CSVRRGLDTEAFF. The variable domain in full, with the rest retrieved from reference TRBV29-1 and TRBJ1-1, is SAVISQKPSRDICQRGTSLTIQCQVDSQVTMMFWYRQQPGQSLTLIATANQGSEATYESGFVIDKFPISRPNLTFSTLTVSNMSPEDSSIYLCSVRRGLDTEAFFGQGTRLTVV.

V is TRBV18 and J is TRBJ2-3, with D uncertain. The ends were cut back, 2 bases at V and 5 bases at J, with 8 bases in the middle. This CDR3 contains 13 residues. The germline CDR1 and CDR2 sequences are KGHSH and LQKENI. CDR3 protein: CASSPLKGDTQYF. The DNA for the CDR3 is TGTGCCAGCTCACCATTAAAGGGAGATACGCAGTATTTT. Full variable domain (rest looked up from reference TRBV18 and TRBJ2-3): NAGVMQNPRHLVRRRGQEARLRCSPMKGHSHVYWYRQLPEEGLKFMVYLQKENIIDESGMPKERFSAEFPKEGPSILRIQQVVRGDSAAYFCASSPLKGDTQYFGPGTRLTVL.

V gene TRBV29-1 combines with J gene TRBJ1-1, with 7 nucleotides matching TRBD1. V gave up 8 bases and J gave up 10 bases; unmatched junction bases: 10. Germline assignment: CDR1 SQVTM and CDR2 ANQGSEA. The CDR3 runs to 11 residues. The CDR3 coding sequence is TGCAGCCTAAGGACAGGTGATGGAGCTTTCTTT. Translated, it gives CSLRTGDGAFF.

As regards this clone: The sample contains more than one DNA sequence encoding this CDR3. This chain links TRBV19 with TRBJ2-5; tentative D call: TRBD2 (5 bases). Germline V CDR1 and CDR2: LNHDA, SQIVND (reference sequence). The CDR3 is 12 residues long. Trimming took 6 bases from V and 5 from J, leaving 10 bases between them. The CDR3 DNA reads as TGTGCCAGTAGGCTAGCTGGGGAGACCCAGTACTTC. Protein: CASRLAGETQYF.

The chain recombines TRBV7-3 with TRBJ2-1, with D possibly being TRBD1 (6 bases). The germline V gene encodes CDR1 SGHTA and CDR2 FQGTGA. V was trimmed by 1 base and J by 9 bases, leaving 10 bases between them. The CDR3 runs to 13 residues. Written as DNA, the CDR3 is TGTGCCAGCAGCTTAAACAGGGTGGGTGAGCAGTTCTTC. Its translation is CASSLNRVGEQFF.

Notes on this clone: The sample holds other DNA sequences that translate to the same CDR3. This chain connects TRBV5-1 to TRBJ1-1; D is unresolved. The V and J ends lost 3 bases and 1 base respectively, with 7 bases between them. The CDR3 consists of 13 residues. Germline V gene sequence: CDR1 SGHRS, CDR2 YFSETQ. CDR3 DNA sequence: TGCGCCAGCAGCTCACTGGGGAACACTGAAGCTTTCTTT. Amino acid sequence: CASSSLGNTEAFF.

Only one count was recorded for this clone. The chain is built from TRBV5-1 and TRBJ2-2; 8 bases are shared with TRBD1. Germline loops: CDR1 SGHRS, CDR2 YFSETQ. The CDR3 consists of 16 residues. V lost 4 bases and J lost 4; bases outside the gene matches: 9. The CDR3: CASSPTTGAATGELFF. The CDR3, as DNA: TGCGCCAGCAGCCCAACGACAGGGGCGGCCACCGGGGAGCTGTTTTTT.

The rearrangement uses TRBV2 and TRBJ1-1; D is unresolved. This CDR3 contains 15 residues. Trimming removed 6 bases from V and 4 bases from J, with 18 bases in between. The germline V gene encodes CDR1 SNHLY and CDR2 FYNNEI. The CDR3 reads CASRRVNLRTTEAFF. CDR3 nucleotides: TGTGCCAGCAGGAGGGTCAATTTGCGGACCACTGAAGCTTTCTTT.

V usage is TRBV7-8 and J usage is TRBJ2-7; 8 nucleotides agree with TRBD1. This CDR3 has 17 amino acids. The V segment lost 1 base and the J segment 3 bases; nucleotides outside the gene matches: 11. The germline CDR1 and CDR2 sequences are SGHVS and FQNEAQ. The DNA for the CDR3 is TGTGCCAGCAGCTTAGGGGCAGGGGGCCCCCGGGGCTACGAGCAGTACTTC. It translates to CASSLGAGGPRGYEQYF.